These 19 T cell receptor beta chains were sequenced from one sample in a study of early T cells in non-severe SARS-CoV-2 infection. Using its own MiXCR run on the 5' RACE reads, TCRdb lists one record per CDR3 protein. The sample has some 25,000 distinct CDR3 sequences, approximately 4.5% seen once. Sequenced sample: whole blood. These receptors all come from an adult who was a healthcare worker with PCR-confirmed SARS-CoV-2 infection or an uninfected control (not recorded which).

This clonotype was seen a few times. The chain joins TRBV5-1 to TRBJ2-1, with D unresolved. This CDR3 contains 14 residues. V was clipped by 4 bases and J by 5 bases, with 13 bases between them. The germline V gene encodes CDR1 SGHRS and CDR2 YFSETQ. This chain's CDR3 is CASSLPLNDNEQFF. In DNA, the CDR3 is TGCGCCAGCAGCCTCCCTCTAAACGACAATGAGCAGTTCTTC.

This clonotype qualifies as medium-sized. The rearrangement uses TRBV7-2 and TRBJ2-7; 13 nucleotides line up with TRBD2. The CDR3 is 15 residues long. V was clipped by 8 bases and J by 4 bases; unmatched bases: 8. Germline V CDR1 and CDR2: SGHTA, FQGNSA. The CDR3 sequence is CASGEGLAGPYEQYF. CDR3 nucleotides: TGTGCCAGCGGGGAGGGACTAGCGGGACCATACGAGCAGTACTTC.

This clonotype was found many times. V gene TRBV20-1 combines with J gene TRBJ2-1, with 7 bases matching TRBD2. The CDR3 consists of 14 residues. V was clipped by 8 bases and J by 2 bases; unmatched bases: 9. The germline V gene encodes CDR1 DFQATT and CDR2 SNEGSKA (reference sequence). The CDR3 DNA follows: TGCAGTTCAGACGGGGGGTACCCCTACAATGAGCAGTTCTTC. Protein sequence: CSSDGGYPYNEQFF.

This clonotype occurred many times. CDR3 loop: CASSYVRSYTF. CDR3 sequence (DNA): TGTGCCAGCAGCTACGTCAGGAGCTACACCTTC. The J gene is TRBJ1-2, the V gene TRBV7-9; D is undetermined. V dropped 4 bases and J dropped 9 bases, with 9 bases sitting between them. The germline V gene encodes CDR1 SEHNR and CDR2 FQNEAQ (reference sequence). The CDR3 extends over 11 amino acids.

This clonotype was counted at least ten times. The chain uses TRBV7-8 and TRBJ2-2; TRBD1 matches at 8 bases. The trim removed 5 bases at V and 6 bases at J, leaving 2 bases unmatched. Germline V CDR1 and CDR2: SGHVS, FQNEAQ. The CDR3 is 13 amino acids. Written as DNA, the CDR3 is TGTGCCAGCAGCGTCAGGGGGCCCGGGGAGCTGTTTTTT. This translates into CASSVRGPGELFF.

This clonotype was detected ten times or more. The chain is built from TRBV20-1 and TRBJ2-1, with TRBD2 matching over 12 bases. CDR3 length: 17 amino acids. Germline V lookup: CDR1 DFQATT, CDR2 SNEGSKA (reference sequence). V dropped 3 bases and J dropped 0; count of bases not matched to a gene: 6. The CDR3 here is CSASGTSGLSSYNEQFF. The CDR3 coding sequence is TGCAGTGCTAGCGGGACTAGCGGGCTCAGCTCCTACAATGAGCAGTTCTTC.

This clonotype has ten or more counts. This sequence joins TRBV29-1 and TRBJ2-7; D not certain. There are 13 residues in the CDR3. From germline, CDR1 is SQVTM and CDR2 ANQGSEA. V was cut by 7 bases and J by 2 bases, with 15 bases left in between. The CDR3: CSAPEENPYEQYF. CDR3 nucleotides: TGCAGCGCCCCCGAGGAGAACCCCTACGAGCAGTACTTC.

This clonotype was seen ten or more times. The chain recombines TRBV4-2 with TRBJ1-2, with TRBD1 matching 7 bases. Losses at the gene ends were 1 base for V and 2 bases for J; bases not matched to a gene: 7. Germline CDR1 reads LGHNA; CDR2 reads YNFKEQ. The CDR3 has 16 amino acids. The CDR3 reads CASSQAPGGSNYGYTF. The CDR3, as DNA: TGTGCCAGCAGCCAAGCTCCAGGGGGATCAAACTATGGCTACACCTTC.

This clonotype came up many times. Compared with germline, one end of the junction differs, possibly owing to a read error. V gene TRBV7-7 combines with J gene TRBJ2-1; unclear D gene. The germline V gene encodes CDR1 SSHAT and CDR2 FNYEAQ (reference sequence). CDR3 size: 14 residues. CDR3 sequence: CASSPMRSYNEQFF. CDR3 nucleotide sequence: TGTGCTAGCAGCCCTATGCGGTCCTACAATGAGCAGTTCTTC.

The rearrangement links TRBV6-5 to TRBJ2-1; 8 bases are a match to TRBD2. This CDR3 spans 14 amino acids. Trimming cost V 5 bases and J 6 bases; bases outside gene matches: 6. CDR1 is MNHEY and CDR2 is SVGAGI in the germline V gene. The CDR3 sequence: CASSPGTRGNEQFF. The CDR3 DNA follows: TGTGCCAGCAGTCCCGGGACTAGGGGCAATGAGCAGTTCTTC.

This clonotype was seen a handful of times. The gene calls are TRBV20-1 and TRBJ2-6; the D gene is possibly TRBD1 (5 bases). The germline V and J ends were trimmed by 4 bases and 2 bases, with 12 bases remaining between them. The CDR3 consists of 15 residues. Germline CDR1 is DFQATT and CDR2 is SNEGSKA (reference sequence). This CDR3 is CSATSGFAGANVLTF. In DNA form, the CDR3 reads TGCAGTGCTACTTCAGGGTTTGCTGGGGCCAACGTCCTGACTTTC.

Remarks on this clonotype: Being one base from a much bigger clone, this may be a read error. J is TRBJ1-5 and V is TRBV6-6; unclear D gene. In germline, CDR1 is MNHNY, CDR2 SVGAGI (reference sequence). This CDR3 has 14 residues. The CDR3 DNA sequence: TGTGCCAGCAGTTACCTCCAGGTTAATCAGCCCCTGCATTTT. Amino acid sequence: CASSYLQVNQPLHF.

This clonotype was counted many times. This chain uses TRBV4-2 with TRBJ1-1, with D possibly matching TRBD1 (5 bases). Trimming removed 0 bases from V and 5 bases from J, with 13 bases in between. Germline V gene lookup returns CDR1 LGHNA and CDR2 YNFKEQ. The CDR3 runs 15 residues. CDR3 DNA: TGTGCCAGCAGCCAAGATGCATTGGGGCAGACTGAAGCTTTCTTT. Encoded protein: CASSQDALGQTEAFF.

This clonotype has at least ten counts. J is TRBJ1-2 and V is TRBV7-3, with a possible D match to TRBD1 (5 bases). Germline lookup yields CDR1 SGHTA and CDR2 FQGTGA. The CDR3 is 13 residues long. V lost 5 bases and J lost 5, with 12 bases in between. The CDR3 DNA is TGTGCCAGCAGCCTTGACAGAAGTTATGGCTACACCTTC. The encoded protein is CASSLDRSYGYTF.

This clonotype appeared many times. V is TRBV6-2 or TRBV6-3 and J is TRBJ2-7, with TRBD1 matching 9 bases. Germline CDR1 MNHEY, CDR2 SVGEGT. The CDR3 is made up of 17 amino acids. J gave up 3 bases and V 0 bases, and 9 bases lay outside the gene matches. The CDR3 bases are TGTGCCAGCAGTTACTCCTCCGACAGGGGGGCATTCTACGAGCAGTACTTC. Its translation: CASSYSSDRGAFYEQYF.

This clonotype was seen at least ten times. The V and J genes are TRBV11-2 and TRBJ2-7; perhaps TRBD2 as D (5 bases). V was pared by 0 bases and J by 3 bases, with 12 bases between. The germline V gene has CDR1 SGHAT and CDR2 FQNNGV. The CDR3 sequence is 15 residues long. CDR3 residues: CASSLESGGGYEQYF. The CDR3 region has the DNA TGTGCCAGCAGCTTAGAAAGCGGTGGCGGCTACGAGCAGTACTTC.

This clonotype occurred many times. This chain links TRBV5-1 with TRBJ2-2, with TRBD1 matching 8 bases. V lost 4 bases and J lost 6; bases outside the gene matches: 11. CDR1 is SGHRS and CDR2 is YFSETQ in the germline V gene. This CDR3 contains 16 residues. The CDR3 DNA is TGCGCCAGCAGCCAAGGACAGGGTATCGATCCCGGGGAGCTGTTTTTT. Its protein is CASSQGQGIDPGELFF.

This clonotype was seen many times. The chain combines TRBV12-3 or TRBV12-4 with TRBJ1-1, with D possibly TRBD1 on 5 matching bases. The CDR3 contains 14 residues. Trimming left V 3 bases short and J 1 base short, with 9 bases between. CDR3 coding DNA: TGTGCCAGCAGTTTGGGCGGGGGGAACACTGAAGCTTTCTTT. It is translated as CASSLGGGNTEAFF.

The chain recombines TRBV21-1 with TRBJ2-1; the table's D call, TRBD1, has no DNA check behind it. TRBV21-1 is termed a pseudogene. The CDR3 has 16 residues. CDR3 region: CASSPRKPPQDNEQFF. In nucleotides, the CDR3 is TGTGCCAGCAGCCCCCGAAAGCCCCCGCAGGACAATGAGCAGTTCTTC.